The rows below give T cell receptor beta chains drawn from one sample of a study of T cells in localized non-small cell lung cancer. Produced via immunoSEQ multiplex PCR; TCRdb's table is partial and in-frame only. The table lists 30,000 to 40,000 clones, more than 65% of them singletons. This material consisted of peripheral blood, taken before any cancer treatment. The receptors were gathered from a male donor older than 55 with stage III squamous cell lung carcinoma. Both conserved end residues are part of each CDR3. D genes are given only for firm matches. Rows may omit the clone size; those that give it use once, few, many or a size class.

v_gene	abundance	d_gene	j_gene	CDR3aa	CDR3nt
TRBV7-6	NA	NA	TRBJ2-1	CASSLEQGSYNEQFF	TGTGCCAGCAGCTTAGAACAGGGATCCTACAATGAGCAGTTCTTC
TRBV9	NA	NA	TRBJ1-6	CASSVSTEGSPLHF	TGTGCCAGCAGCGTTTCGACAGAGGGTTCACCCCTCCACTTT
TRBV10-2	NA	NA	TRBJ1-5	CASNSGGPNQPQHF	TGCGCCAGCAATAGTGGAGGACCCAATCAGCCCCAGCATTTT
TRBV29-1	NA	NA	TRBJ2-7	CSVEEGAGYEQYF	TGCAGCGTTGAAGAAGGGGCGGGGTACGAGCAGTACTTC
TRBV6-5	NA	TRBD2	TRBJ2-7	CASRRGLATTYEQYF	TGTGCCAGCAGACGAGGACTAGCGACAACCTACGAGCAGTACTTC
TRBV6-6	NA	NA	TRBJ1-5	CASTRDISNQPQHF	TGTGCCAGCACCAGGGACATTAGCAATCAGCCCCAGCATTTT
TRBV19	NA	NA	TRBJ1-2	CASRERPGHAGYTF	TGTGCCAGTAGGGAACGCCCGGGACATGCGGGCTACACCTTC
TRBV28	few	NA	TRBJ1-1	CASSLGLEAFF	TGTGCCAGCAGCTTAGGACTTGAAGCTTTCTTT
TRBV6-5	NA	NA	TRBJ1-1	CASSTPGKEGEAFF	TGTGCCAGCAGTACGCCAGGAAAAGAGGGTGAAGCTTTCTTT
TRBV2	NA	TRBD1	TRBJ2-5	CASSGTGGETQYF	TGTGCCAGCAGCGGAACAGGGGGAGAGACCCAGTACTTC
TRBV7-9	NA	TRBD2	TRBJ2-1	CASSLRGGTYNEQFF	TGTGCCAGCAGCCTCCGGGGGGGAACGTACAATGAGCAGTTCTTC
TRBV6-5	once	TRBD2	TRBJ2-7	CASSYGGGTSGNEQYF	TGTGCCAGCAGTTACGGAGGAGGGACTAGCGGGAACGAGCAGTACTTC
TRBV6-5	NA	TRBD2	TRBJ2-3	CASRGTSSDTQYF	TGTGCCAGCAGGGGGACTAGTTCAGATACGCAGTATTTT
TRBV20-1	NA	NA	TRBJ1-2	CSADHRDGYTF	TGCAGTGCCGACCACAGGGATGGCTACACCTTC
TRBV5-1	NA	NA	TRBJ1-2	CASSLDQIGYTF	TGCGCCAGCAGCTTGGACCAAATCGGCTACACCTTC
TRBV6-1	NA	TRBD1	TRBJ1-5	CASSVGTGDQPQHF	TGTGCCAGCAGTGTGGGGACAGGGGATCAGCCCCAGCATTTT
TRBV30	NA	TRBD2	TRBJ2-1	CASRLAGEQFF	TGTGCCTCTAGACTAGCGGGGGAGCAGTTCTTC
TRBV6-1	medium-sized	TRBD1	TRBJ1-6	CASSSDRVNSPLHF	TGTGCCAGCAGTTCCGACAGGGTAAATTCACCCCTCCACTTT
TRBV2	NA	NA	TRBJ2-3	CASPGPGSTDTQYF	TGTGCCAGCCCCGGTCCAGGGAGCACAGATACGCAGTATTTT
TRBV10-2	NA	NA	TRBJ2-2	CASIQGTGELFF	TGCGCCAGCATCCAAGGCACCGGGGAGCTGTTTTTT
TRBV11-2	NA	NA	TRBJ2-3	CASSWRSPSTDTQYF	TGTGCCAGCAGCTGGCGCAGCCCTAGCACAGATACGCAGTATTTT
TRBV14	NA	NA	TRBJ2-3	CASSPQTDTQYF	TGTGCCAGCAGCCCCCAGACAGATACGCAGTATTTT
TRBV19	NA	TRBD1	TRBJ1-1	CASSSRTGSNTEAFF	TGTGCCAGTAGTTCCCGGACAGGCTCGAACACTGAAGCTTTCTTT
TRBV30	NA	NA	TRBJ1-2	CAWSAGTNGYTF	TGTGCCTGGAGTGCCGGGACAAATGGCTACACCTTC
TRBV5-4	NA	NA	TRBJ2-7	CASSLSQGSYEQYF	TGTGCCAGCAGCTTAAGTCAGGGATCCTACGAGCAGTACTTC
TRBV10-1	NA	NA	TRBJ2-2	CASSAISEGLYTGELFF	TGCGCCAGCAGTGCCATCAGTGAGGGGCTTTACACCGGGGAGCTGTTTTTT
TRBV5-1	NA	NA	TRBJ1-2	CASSPDLGDYGYTF	TGCGCCAGCAGCCCGGACCTAGGAGACTATGGCTACACCTTC
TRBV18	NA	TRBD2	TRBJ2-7	CASSRGLAGAEQYF	TGTGCCAGCTCCCGGGGACTAGCGGGAGCCGAGCAGTACTTC
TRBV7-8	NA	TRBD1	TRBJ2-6	CASSLVVQGASGANVLTF	TGTGCCAGCAGCTTAGTTGTCCAGGGGGCCTCTGGGGCCAACGTCCTGACTTTC
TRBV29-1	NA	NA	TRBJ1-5	CSVASQWDQPQHF	TGCAGCGTTGCATCGCAATGGGATCAGCCCCAGCATTTT
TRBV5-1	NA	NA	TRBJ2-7	CASSLEGGWPYEQYF	TGCGCCAGCAGCTTGGAGGGGGGGTGGCCCTACGAGCAGTACTTC
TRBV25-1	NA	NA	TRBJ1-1	CASSEYLGKDTEAFF	TGTGCCAGCAGTGAATATCTGGGGAAGGACACTGAAGCTTTCTTT
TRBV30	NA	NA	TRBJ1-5	CAWRPPGSQPQHF	TGTGCCTGGAGGCCTCCGGGGAGTCAGCCCCAGCATTTT
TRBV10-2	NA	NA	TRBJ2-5	CASGTGKETQYF	TGCGCCAGCGGGACGGGAAAAGAGACCCAGTACTTC
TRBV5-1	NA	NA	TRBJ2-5	CASSFPGQETQYF	TGCGCCAGCAGCTTCCCTGGCCAAGAGACCCAGTACTTC
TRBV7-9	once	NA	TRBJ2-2	CASSSNAGRLNTGELFF	TGTGCCAGCAGCTCCAACGCGGGACGGCTAAACACCGGGGAGCTGTTTTTT
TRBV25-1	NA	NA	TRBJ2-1	CASSDPGLNNEQFF	TGTGCCAGCAGTGACCCGGGACTGAACAATGAGCAGTTCTTC
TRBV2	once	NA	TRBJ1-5	CASSELRKNQPQHF	TGTGCCAGCAGTGAACTCAGGAAAAATCAGCCCCAGCATTTT
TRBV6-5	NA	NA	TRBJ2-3	CASSYPPPDTQYF	TGTGCCAGCAGTTACCCGCCCCCCGATACGCAGTATTTT
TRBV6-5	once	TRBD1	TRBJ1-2	CASSYSTAGGFYGYTF	TGTGCCAGCAGTTACTCGACCGCAGGGGGCTTCTATGGCTACACCTTC
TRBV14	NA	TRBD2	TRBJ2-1	CASSQVTGGNEQFF	TGTGCCAGCAGCCAAGTAACGGGGGGCAATGAGCAGTTCTTC
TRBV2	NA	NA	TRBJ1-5	CASTGGGGNQPQHF	TGTGCCAGCACCGGGGGTGGGGGCAATCAGCCCCAGCATTTT
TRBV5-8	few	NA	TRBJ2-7	CASSLAQGYEQYF	TGTGCCAGCAGCTTGGCACAGGGCTACGAGCAGTACTTC